This TCR beta chain stems from a study of T cell responses to AZD1222 COVID-19 vaccine. The V gene's germline CDR1 is LNHDA and CDR2 SQIVND (reference sequence). Trimming took 11 bases from V and 5 from J, leaving 13 bases between them. The CDR3 has 13 amino acids. Repertoires were generated with immunoSEQ multiplex PCR, while TCRdb's copy carries only in-frame clones and drops some. This table holds over 100,000 clones, about 88% found once. V is TRBV19 and J is TRBJ1-6; TRBD1 might be the D (6 bases). The sequence derives from an adult in good health. The sample here was peripheral blood, taken on day 0 of AZD1222 vaccination. This CDR3 is CASRAGDNSPLHF. DNA of the CDR3: TGTGCCTCGAGGGCAGGGGATAATTCACCCCTCCACTTT.